One T cell receptor (beta chain) is described in this entry. The V gene's germline CDR1 is LNHDA and CDR2 SQIVND (reference sequence). This CDR3 contains 15 residues. After removal of 4 bases from V and 2 bases from J, the junction contained 4 bases not matched to a gene. Study processing details: Estimated nucleated cell counts came from reference gene primer amplification. Assay: immunoSEQ multiplex PCR; the TCRdb copy retains only in-frame clones and omits some. That table is the source of V, J and clone size, and D and trimming were worked out from the DNA. The repertoire holds a few hundred thousand clones, with approximately 77% as singletons. The sample originates from a study of blood T cell repertoires in COVID-19. Study at large: Specimens from acute and convalescent COVID-19 originated in the United States, Italy and Spain. The cDNA or gDNA used as material had been derived from T cells, B-cell-depleted T cells, or PBMCs.

The sample taken for sequencing was peripheral blood. The chain uses TRBV19 and TRBJ2-7, with 11 bases aligning to TRBD1. This receptor was obtained from a young woman with acute or convalescent COVID-19. This CDR3 is CASSRQDRGPYEQYF. For the CDR3, the DNA is TGTGCCAGTAGTAGACAGGACAGGGGGCCCTACGAGCAGTACTTC.